The entry below gives a single T cell receptor beta chain sequence along with its context. Its specific antigen is unknown. To determine HCMV serostatus, a commercial ELISA kit was used to detect HCMV-specific IgG in serum. Peripheral blood mononuclear cells were isolated from blood by Ficoll density gradient centrifugation. From its cysteine to its phenylalanine, the CDR3 spans 15 amino acids. No DNA is recorded. These data come from a study of T cells expressing NK-cell markers (TCRdb year 2020). About the study as a whole: Fewer than ten donors provided sorted CD3+CD56+NKG2C+, CD3+CD56+NKG2C- and CD3+CD56-NKG2C+ T-cell subsets, whose TCR beta-chain repertoires were profiled. Among the eight sequenced donors, seven were HCMV-seropositive and one was HCMV-seronegative. The eight sequenced donors were randomly selected healthy volunteers, three men and five women. Libraries were sequenced as 2 x 150 bp reads on Illumina HiSeq 2000/2500, MiSeq or NextSeq. The full study reports these points: In roughly 6 donors, the dominant CD3+CD56+NKG2C+ clonotypes were found to rank among the top 10 CD8+ clonotypes and to make up 1.0-7.0% of CD8+ T cells. It remained unclear whether the expanded NKG2C-expressing T cell clones were specific for HCMV antigens. Those dominant clonotypes were again the most abundant among CD3+CD56-NKG2C+ cells in several donors, at roughly 25-65%.

The run used an Illumina HiSeq 2000. TCR beta cDNA libraries were prepared using 5'RACE template switching, which introduced a universal primer site and unique molecular identifiers. cDNA synthesis was primed from the TCR beta constant segment, followed by two successive PCR amplification steps. The published analysis was carried out like this. MIGEC handled demultiplexing of the reads and grouping by UMI, while MiTCR was used to assemble and quantify clonotypes. Only TCR cDNA sequences supported by at least two reads were kept to exclude erroneous sequences. Downstream repertoire analysis used the tcR package, and clonotypes were matched across fractions by CDR3 nucleotide sequence plus V segment. Antigen specificity was annotated against VDJdb with VDJmatch, allowing one amino acid substitution in CDR3. The reads, reprocessed by TCRdb, yield one row per CDR3 protein sequence and no DNA. TCRdb, not the authors, supplied the V and J calls. The table for this sample records 300,000 to 450,000 distinct CDR3 sequences. The ten largest clones take up 5% to 5.5% of the sample.

The sequenced sample consisted of blood T cells: a sorted CD56 or NKG2C T cell subset, CD4+ or CD8+ T cells, or bulk PBMC T cells (not recorded which). The V and J genes are TRBV12-3 or TRBV12-4 and TRBJ1-4; TCRdb calls TRBD1, which cannot be checked without DNA. The clonotype was recovered from a man between 18 and 69 years old in good health. The CDR3 loop reads CASSFLGTINEKLFF.